This is a list of T cell receptor beta chains from one sample in a study of T-cell reconstitution after alpha-beta-depleted transplantation in children. Using its own MiXCR run on the PCR reads, TCRdb lists one record per CDR3 protein. The table has 610,000 or so distinct CDR3 sequences, roughly 30% seen once; the top ten hold around 36%. The sequences come from PBMCs, collected before TCRalphabeta/CD19-depleted stem cell transplant. The receptors shown here come from a boy in the first two years of life with Wiskott-Aldrich syndrome, due to receive a stem cell transplant. Both conserved end residues are part of each CDR3. The D gene is left open where the match is weak. Size is omitted from some rows. Given values are once, few, many or a class for expanded clones.

-	few	TRBV25-1	TRBJ2-2	CASRLEWGELFF	TGTGCCAGCAGGTTGGAGTGGGGGGAGCTGTTTTTT
-	few	TRBV5-1	TRBJ2-7	CASSPGLPTYEQYF	TGCGCCAGCAGCCCGGGACTGCCTACCTACGAGCAGTACTTC
-	-	TRBV12-3/TRBV12-4	TRBJ2-3	CASSLEGRGTDTQYF	TGTGCCAGCAGTTTAGAGGGCAGAGGCACAGATACGCAGTATTTT
TRBD2	-	TRBV4-2	TRBJ2-1	CASSQGASGRDEQFF	TGTGCCAGCAGCCAAGGAGCAAGCGGGAGGGATGAGCAGTTCTTC
-	-	TRBV7-2	TRBJ2-3	CASSLVAGLADTQYF	TGTGCCAGCAGCTTAGTGGCGGGGCTAGCAGATACGCAGTATTTT
-	-	TRBV30	TRBJ1-3	CAWGISGNTIYF	TGTGCCTGGGGTATCTCTGGAAACACCATATATTTT
TRBD2	-	TRBV12-3/TRBV12-4	TRBJ2-3	CASSSLYGTSGDTSTDTQYF	TGTGCCAGCAGTTCCCTATACGGGACTAGCGGAGACACTAGCACAGATACGCAGTATTTT
TRBD2	few	TRBV5-1	TRBJ2-3	CASSPTGLASDTQYF	TGCGCCAGCAGCCCCACGGGACTAGCGTCGGATACGCAGTATTTT
-	few	TRBV5-1	TRBJ2-2	CASSYDGNTGELFF	TGCGCCAGCAGTTATGACGGAAACACCGGGGAGCTGTTTTTT
-	-	TRBV29-1	TRBJ2-3	CSVEWGTDTQYF	TGCAGCGTTGAATGGGGCACAGATACGCAGTATTTT
-	-	TRBV12-3/TRBV12-4	TRBJ1-2	CASSFPLLGQGYTF	TGTGCCAGCAGTTTTCCTCTCCTAGGCCAAGGCTACACCTTC
-	few	TRBV5-1	TRBJ2-7	CASSLTGEWNYEQYF	TGCGCCAGCAGCTTGACGGGAGAATGGAACTACGAGCAGTACTTC
-	few	TRBV7-6	TRBJ1-4	CASSPRTHAVWEKLFF	TGTGCCAGCAGCCCCCGGACTCACGCGGTTTGGGAAAAACTGTTTTTT
-	-	TRBV27	TRBJ2-2	CASRIRFRVNTGELFF	TGTGCCAGCAGAATCCGGTTTAGAGTGAACACCGGGGAGCTGTTTTTT
-	once	TRBV11-2	TRBJ1-5	CASSSPGRGDLGCNQPQHF	TGTGCCAGCAGCTCCCCGGGAAGGGGCGACTTAGGTTGCAATCAGCCCCAGCATTTT
-	-	TRBV19	TRBJ2-2	CASSIVRGELFF	TGTGCCAGTAGTATAGTACGCGGGGAGCTGTTTTTT
-	-	TRBV20-1	TRBJ1-4	CSARAVPTTNEKLFF	TGCAGTGCTAGAGCGGTTCCGACAACTAATGAAAAACTGTTTTTT
TRBD2	-	TRBV15	TRBJ2-5	CATSIRGGGQETQYF	TGTGCCACCAGCATTCGGGGGGGAGGCCAAGAGACCCAGTACTTC
-	-	TRBV7-2	TRBJ2-2	CASSWKGFYTGELFF	TGTGCCAGCAGCTGGAAAGGGTTTTACACCGGGGAGCTGTTTTTT
-	few	TRBV6-1	TRBJ2-3	CASSEAGPSTDTQYF	TGTGCCAGCAGTGAAGCGGGCCCTAGCACAGATACGCAGTATTTT
-	few	TRBV10-2	TRBJ2-1	CASSAPRELDNEQFF	TGCGCCAGCAGTGCGCCACGGGAGTTGGACAATGAGCAGTTCTTC
-	-	TRBV5-1	TRBJ2-7	CASSSGHYADEQYF	TGCGCCAGCAGCTCAGGACACTATGCGGACGAGCAGTACTTC
-	-	TRBV5-1	TRBJ2-7	CASSTRGDREEQYF	TGCGCCAGCAGCACGCGTGGAGACAGAGAGGAGCAGTACTTC
TRBD2	few	TRBV7-3	TRBJ2-1	CASSLTLAAYNEQFF	TGTGCCAGCAGCTTAACGCTAGCGGCTTACAATGAGCAGTTCTTC
-	-	TRBV19	TRBJ2-2	CSSSIGGTGELFF	TGTTCCAGTAGTATCGGGGGTACCGGGGAGCTGTTTTTT
-	-	TRBV5-1	TRBJ2-5	CASSRDRRPQETQYF	TGCGCCAGCAGCCGGGACCGGCGCCCCCAAGAGACCCAGTACTTC
-	-	TRBV20-1	TRBJ2-3	CSARWSSGTDTQYF	TGCAGTGCTAGATGGAGTTCAGGCACAGATACGCAGTATTTT
TRBD1	-	TRBV7-9	TRBJ2-5	CASSESSGTGRAETQYF	TGTGCCAGCAGCGAAAGTTCCGGGACAGGGAGAGCGGAGACCCAGTACTTC
-	-	TRBV28	TRBJ2-1	CASSFYMDEQFF	TGTGCCAGCAGTTTCTATATGGATGAGCAGTTCTTC
TRBD1	-	TRBV11-2	TRBJ1-3	CASLGQGYFEVSGNTIYF	TGTGCCAGCTTGGGACAGGGCTATTTTGAGGTCTCTGGAAACACCATATATTTT
-	-	TRBV5-1	TRBJ2-5	CASSGRQGKGGETQYF	TGCGCCAGCAGCGGGAGACAGGGAAAGGGAGGAGAGACCCAGTACTTC
TRBD2	few	TRBV7-3	TRBJ2-6	CASSLSSWGLAELSGANVLTF	TGTGCCAGCAGCTTAAGCTCCTGGGGACTAGCGGAACTCTCTGGGGCCAACGTCCTGACTTTC
-	-	TRBV20-1	TRBJ2-7	CSARASAVAYEQYF	TGCAGTGCTAGAGCCTCGGCCGTTGCCTACGAGCAGTACTTC
TRBD1	few	TRBV7-3	TRBJ2-2	CASSVGTGVAGELFF	TGTGCCAGCAGCGTAGGGACAGGGGTGGCCGGGGAGCTGTTTTTT
-	-	TRBV24-1	TRBJ2-3	CATSGVASSTQYF	TGTGCCACCAGCGGAGTGGCAAGTTCTACGCAGTATTTT
-	-	TRBV12-3/TRBV12-4	TRBJ2-7	CASSWSGGAGDEQYF	TGTGCCAGCAGTTGGTCAGGCGGGGCAGGGGACGAGCAGTACTTC
-	once	TRBV7-8	TRBJ1-2	CASSSRRGRIGPSNYGYTF	TGTGCCAGCAGCTCACGTCGTGGCAGGATCGGCCCCTCCAACTATGGCTACACCTTC
-	few	TRBV15	TRBJ1-6	CATSEVFGSPLHF	TGTGCCACCAGCGAGGTCTTCGGTTCACCCCTCCACTTT
-	-	TRBV5-1	TRBJ2-7	CASSLRERYEQYF	TGCGCCAGCAGCTTGCGGGAGAGATACGAGCAGTACTTC
-	-	TRBV14	TRBJ2-3	CASSPEGGLSTDTQYF	TGTGCCAGCAGCCCCGAGGGGGGTCTAAGCACAGATACGCAGTATTTT
-	few	TRBV29-1	TRBJ2-7	CSVVLTPGYEQYF	TGCAGCGTTGTTTTGACTCCCGGCTACGAGCAGTACTTC
-	-	TRBV6-1	TRBJ2-1	CASSTSSYNEQFF	TGTGCCAGCTCGACTAGCTCCTACAATGAGCAGTTCTTC